Shown below are 25 T cell receptor beta chains from a single sample sequenced in a study of shared clonotypes between healthy human individuals. Repertoires were generated with immunoSEQ multiplex PCR, while TCRdb's copy carries only in-frame clones and drops some. The table has about 2.1 million clones, just over 90% seen once. The naive CD8 subset, CD45RO-negative cells positively selected for CCR7, excluded terminally differentiated effector memory CD45RA+ cells. The sequencing sample was made of naive CD8+ T cells from PBMCs. These receptors came from a man between 18 and 35 years old in good health. Some clones in this sample may be carry-over from other donors' samples.

The chain couples TRBV4-1 to TRBJ2-3; weak D call: TRBD2 (6 bases). The germline V and J ends were trimmed by 4 bases and 1 base, with 15 bases remaining between them. CDR1 and CDR2 from the germline V gene are MGHRA and YSYEKL. The CDR3 has 16 residues. The CDR3 reads CASSLPLGGGTDTQYF. Written as DNA, the CDR3 is TGCGCCAGCAGCCTCCCCCTCGGCGGGGGCACAGATACGCAGTATTTT.

V is TRBV6-7 and J is TRBJ2-2; tentatively, D is TRBD2 (5 bases). TRBV6-7 is identified as an open reading frame with a role that is uncertain. The V and J ends lost 6 bases and 3 bases respectively, with 17 bases between them. The CDR3 spans 16 residues. Here the CDR3 reads CASRRRRLRDTGELFF. CDR3 sequence (DNA): TGTGCCAGCAGGCGGAGGAGGCTTCGGGACACCGGGGAGCTGTTTTTT.

This rearrangement joins TRBV11-2 to TRBJ1-5; perhaps TRBD1 as D (6 bases). The germline gives CDR1 SGHAT, CDR2 FQNNGV. The CDR3 contains 14 residues. With 5 bases removed from V and 1 base from J, the gap between germline ends came to 9 bases. The CDR3 region has the DNA TGTGCCAGCAGCCGGAGGGGGAGCAATCAGCCCCAGCATTTT. Translated: CASSRRGSNQPQHF.

The J gene is TRBJ2-7, the V gene TRBV28, with D possibly being TRBD1 (6 bases). The germline V gene has CDR1 MDHEN and CDR2 SYDVKM. The CDR3 totals 14 residues. V lost 7 bases, J lost 1 base, and 14 bases lay in between. CDR3 region: CASTLSQGSYEQYF. Written as DNA, the CDR3 is TGTGCCAGCACCCTATCACAGGGATCCTACGAGCAGTACTTC.

This chain's CDR3 is CASSLDPGVTYEQYF. CDR3 bases: TGTGCCAGCAGCTTAGATCCAGGGGTGACCTACGAGCAGTACTTC. The chain recombines TRBV11-2 with TRBJ2-7; D is possibly TRBD1 (6 bases). V was clipped by 0 bases and J by 2 bases, with 11 bases between them. CDR1 and CDR2 (germline): SGHAT, FQNNGV. CDR3 size: 15 residues.

The genes are TRBV14 and TRBJ2-3, with D tentatively TRBD2 (5 bases). V was cut by 7 bases and J by 4 bases, with 6 bases left in between. This CDR3 contains 11 residues. Germline V gene lookup returns CDR1 SGHDN and CDR2 FVKESK. The CDR3 sequence is CASMEADTQYF. CDR3 sequence (DNA): TGTGCCAGCATGGAGGCAGATACGCAGTATTTT.

About this clone itself: Other DNA sequences in this specimen translate into the identical CDR3. This chain connects TRBV14 to TRBJ2-3; tentatively, D is TRBD1 (6 bases). The germline CDR1 and CDR2 sequences are SGHDN and FVKESK. The V gene lost 4 bases and the J gene lost 5 bases, with 7 bases spanning the gap. This CDR3 spans 12 amino acids. The CDR3 bases are TGTGCCAGCAGCCCCAGGGGAGATACGCAGTATTTT. This codes for CASSPRGDTQYF. The full variable domain, with the rest looked up from reference TRBV14 and TRBJ2-3, is EAGVTQFPSHSVIEKGQTVTLRCDPISGHDNLYWYRRVMGKEIKFLLHFVKESKQDESGMPNNRFLAERTGGTYSTLKVQPAELEDSGVYFCASSPRGDTQYFGPGTRLTVL.

The rearrangement joins TRBV7-8 to TRBJ2-3; 8 bases line up with TRBD2. CDR1 and CDR2 from the germline V gene are SGHVS and FQNEAQ. The CDR3 sequence is 16 residues long. V lost 5 bases to trimming and J lost 1 base; unmatched junction nucleotides: 8. CDR3 bases: TGTGCCAGCAGCCCAAAACTAGCGGATGGCACAGATACGCAGTATTTT. Translating it yields CASSPKLADGTDTQYF.

This chain links TRBV6-1 with TRBJ1-2, with D unclear. Germline-derived CDR1 and CDR2 are MNHNS and SASEGT. V dropped 11 bases and J dropped 5 bases, with 15 bases sitting between them. The CDR3 loop spans 12 amino acids. The CDR3 is CASEKSPYGYTF. The CDR3 coding sequence is TGTGCCTCCGAAAAAAGCCCTTATGGCTACACCTTC.

J is TRBJ2-4 and V is TRBV28; 8 bases line up with TRBD1. The junction had 7 bases not matched to a gene; V was cut back by 5 bases and J by 1 base. This CDR3 spans 16 amino acids. From germline, CDR1 is MDHEN and CDR2 SYDVKM. CDR3 loop: CASSPRGHLAKNIQYF. DNA for the CDR3: TGTGCCAGCAGTCCCAGGGGGCATCTGGCCAAAAACATTCAGTACTTC.

The chain combines TRBV18 with TRBJ2-1, with a possible D match to TRBD2 (6 bases). Germline-derived CDR1 and CDR2 are KGHSH and LQKENI. Trimming stripped 5 bases from V and 6 bases from J, with 20 bases between. The CDR3 length is 16 residues. This CDR3 reads CASSERRRDPANEQFF. The CDR3 DNA sequence: TGTGCCAGCTCAGAAAGACGGAGGGACCCGGCCAATGAGCAGTTCTTC.

The rearrangement links TRBV9 to TRBJ2-1; TRBD1 aligns across 8 bases. The CDR3 is 14 residues long. Germline CDR1 is SGDLS and CDR2 is YYNGEE. Unmatched junction bases numbered 6, after V lost 3 bases and J lost 7 bases. The CDR3 bases are TGTGCCAGCAGCGCCACAGGGGGTGTGAATGAGCAGTTCTTC. Amino acid sequence: CASSATGGVNEQFF.

CDR3: CAISWGSEQFF. CDR3 nucleotides: TGTGCCATCTCGTGGGGGAGTGAGCAGTTCTTC. The V call is TRBV28, the J call TRBJ2-1; D is possibly TRBD1 or TRBD2 (5 bases each). From germline, CDR1 is MDHEN and CDR2 SYDVKM. The length of the CDR3 is 11 residues. Trimming shortened V by 10 bases and J by 9 bases, and 13 bases separated the two germline ends.

The genes are TRBV7-9 and TRBJ2-5; 7 positions agree with TRBD2. The CDR3 has 16 residues. Trimming took 2 bases from V and 3 from J; bases not matched to a gene: 9. Germline V gene lookup returns CDR1 SEHNR and CDR2 FQNEAQ (reference sequence). For the CDR3, the DNA is TGTGCCAGCAGCTTACCGGGAGGCGGGGAAGAAGAGACCCAGTACTTC. Its protein product is CASSLPGGGEEETQYF.

Points on this clone: One junction end does not reproduce the germline sequence, and a read error may be involved. The chain couples TRBV2 to TRBJ1-4, with TRBD1 identical over 9 bases. Germline V gene lookup returns CDR1 SNHLY and CDR2 FYNNEI. The CDR3 has 16 amino acids. Here the CDR3 reads CASRVLQGATNEKLFF. As DNA, the CDR3 is TGTGCCAGCAGAGTCCTACAGGGGGCAACCAATGAAAAACTGTTTTTT.

The genes are TRBV19 and TRBJ2-1; 10 bases line up with TRBD2. Trimming removed 9 bases from V and 3 bases from J; junction bases left unmatched: 23. The CDR3 length is 20 residues. CDR1 and CDR2 from the germline V gene are LNHDA and SQIVND (reference sequence). CDR3 residues: CASLPQTGRLLAGDYNEQFF. CDR3 nucleotides: TGTGCCAGCCTACCTCAGACTGGGCGGCTTCTAGCGGGAGACTACAATGAGCAGTTCTTC.

The sample holds one count of this clone. This chain uses TRBV28 with TRBJ2-7, with 12 bases aligning to TRBD2. CDR1 is MDHEN and CDR2 is SYDVKM in the germline V gene. With V trimmed by 5 bases and J by 3 bases, 5 bases remained unmatched. The CDR3 is 15 residues long. CDR3 sequence reads: CASSPGTSGYYEQYF. CDR3 nucleotides: TGTGCCAGCAGTCCGGGGACTAGCGGGTACTACGAGCAGTACTTC.

Points on this clone: The sample holds other DNA sequences that translate to the same CDR3. This chain uses TRBV27 with TRBJ2-7, with D unclear. Germline V gene sequence: CDR1 MNHEY, CDR2 SMNVEV (reference sequence). Trimming stripped 6 bases from V and 0 bases from J, with 9 bases between. The length of the CDR3 is 13 residues. The CDR3 bases are TGTGCCAGCAGCTGGGCTACCTCCTACGAGCAGTACTTC. Translated, it gives CASSWATSYEQYF.

This clone was observed a few times. The chain links TRBV4-3 to TRBJ1-1; D possibly corresponds to TRBD1 (5 bases). The V end lost 0 bases, the J end lost 6 bases, and 8 bases lay between the germline ends. The CDR3 has 13 amino acids. Germline V lookup: CDR1 LGHNA, CDR2 YSLEER. CDR3: CASSQDGAAEAFF. CDR3 coding DNA: TGCGCCAGCAGCCAAGATGGGGCGGCTGAAGCTTTCTTT.

This chain connects TRBV27 to TRBJ1-2, with a weak D call TRBD1 (5 bases). The CDR3 sequence is 13 residues long. CDR1 MNHEY and CDR2 SMNVEV come from the germline V gene (reference sequence). V was trimmed by 5 bases and J by 13 bases, leaving 20 bases between them. The CDR3 bases are TGTGCCAGCAGTGGGGGGGGAACCGAAGGGCCCACCTTC. It specifies CASSGGGTEGPTF.

The chain combines TRBV7-9 with TRBJ2-7, with 7 bases lining up with TRBD1. Trimming removed 5 bases from V and 6 bases from J; junction bases left unmatched: 13. Germline assignment: CDR1 SEHNR and CDR2 FQNEAQ (reference sequence). The CDR3 extends over 15 amino acids. In nucleotides, the CDR3 is TGTGCCAGCAGCCATCCGTCCGGACAGGCGGCCGAGCAGTACTTC. Its translation: CASSHPSGQAAEQYF.

The J gene is TRBJ2-7, the V gene TRBV4-1; D assignment may be TRBD1 or TRBD2 (5 bases each). The CDR3 extends over 15 amino acids. In germline, CDR1 is MGHRA, CDR2 YSYEKL. V shed 1 base and J shed 4 bases, with 14 bases lying between them. CDR3 sequence reads: CASSQGDVAFYEQYF. In nucleotides, the CDR3 is TGCGCCAGCAGCCAAGGGGACGTGGCTTTTTACGAGCAGTACTTC.

This chain uses TRBV28 with TRBJ2-5; D gene ambiguous. Germline V gene lookup returns CDR1 MDHEN and CDR2 SYDVKM. The CDR3 has 13 amino acids. The V and J ends lost 8 bases and 5 bases respectively, with 15 bases between them. The CDR3 sequence: CASEPRSGETQYF. The DNA for the CDR3 is TGTGCCAGCGAACCTAGGAGTGGCGAGACCCAGTACTTC.

The V call is TRBV6-5, the J call TRBJ2-7; no firm D call. This CDR3 region has 15 residues. Looked up from germline, CDR1 is MNHEY and CDR2 is SVGAGI. V lost 2 bases and J 5 bases, leaving 16 bases between the germline ends. The CDR3 loop reads CASSYRARWPHEQYF. The DNA for the CDR3 is TGTGCCAGCAGTTACAGGGCCCGGTGGCCCCACGAGCAGTACTTC.

The rearrangement links TRBV7-2 to TRBJ2-1; a weak D match, TRBD1 (6 bases). The CDR3 spans 12 residues. V was shortened by 5 bases and J by 9 bases, with 11 bases between the two germline ends. The V gene's germline CDR1 is SGHTA and CDR2 FQGNSA. CDR3 in DNA: TGTGCCAGCAGCCCAAGGGGGATTGAGCAGTTCTTC. Translated, it gives CASSPRGIEQFF.